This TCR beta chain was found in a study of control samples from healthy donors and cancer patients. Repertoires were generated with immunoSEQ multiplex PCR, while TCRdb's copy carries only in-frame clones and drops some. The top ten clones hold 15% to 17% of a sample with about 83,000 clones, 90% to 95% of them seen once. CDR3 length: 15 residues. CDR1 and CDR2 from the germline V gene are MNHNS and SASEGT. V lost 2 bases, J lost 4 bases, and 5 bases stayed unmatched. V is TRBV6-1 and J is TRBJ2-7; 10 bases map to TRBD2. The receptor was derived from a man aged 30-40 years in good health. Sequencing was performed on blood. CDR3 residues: CASSEMTSGPYEQYF. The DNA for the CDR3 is TGTGCCAGCAGTGAAATGACTAGCGGGCCGTACGAGCAGTACTTC.